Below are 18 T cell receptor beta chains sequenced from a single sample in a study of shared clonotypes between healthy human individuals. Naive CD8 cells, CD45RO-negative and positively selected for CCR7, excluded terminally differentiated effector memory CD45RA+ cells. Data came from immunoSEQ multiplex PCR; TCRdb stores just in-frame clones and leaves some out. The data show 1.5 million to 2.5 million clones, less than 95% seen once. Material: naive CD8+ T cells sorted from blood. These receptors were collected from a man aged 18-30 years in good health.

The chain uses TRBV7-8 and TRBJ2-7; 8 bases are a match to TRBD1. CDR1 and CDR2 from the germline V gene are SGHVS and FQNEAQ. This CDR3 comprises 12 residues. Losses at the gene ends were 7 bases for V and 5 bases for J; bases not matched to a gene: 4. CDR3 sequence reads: CASTTGVHEQYF. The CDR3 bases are TGTGCCAGCACGACAGGGGTCCACGAGCAGTACTTC. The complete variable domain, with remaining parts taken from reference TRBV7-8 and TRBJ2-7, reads GAGVSQSPRYKVAKRGQDVALRCDPISGHVSLFWYQQALGQGPEFLTYFQNEAQLDKSGLPSDRFFAERPEGSVSTLKIQRTQQEDSAVYLCASTTGVHEQYFGPGTRLTVT.

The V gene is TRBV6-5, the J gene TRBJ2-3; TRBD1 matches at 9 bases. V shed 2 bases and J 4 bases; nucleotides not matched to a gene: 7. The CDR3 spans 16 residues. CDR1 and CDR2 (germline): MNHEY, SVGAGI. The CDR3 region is CASSYTTGGEADTQYF. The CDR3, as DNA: TGTGCCAGCAGTTACACGACAGGGGGAGAGGCAGATACGCAGTATTTT.

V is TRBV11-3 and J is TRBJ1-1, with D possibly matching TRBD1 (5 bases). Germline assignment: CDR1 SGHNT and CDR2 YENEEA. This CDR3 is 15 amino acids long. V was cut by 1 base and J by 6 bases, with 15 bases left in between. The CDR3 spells CASSLGQHSFPEAFF. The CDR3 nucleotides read TGTGCCAGCAGCTTAGGACAGCACTCTTTCCCTGAAGCTTTCTTT.

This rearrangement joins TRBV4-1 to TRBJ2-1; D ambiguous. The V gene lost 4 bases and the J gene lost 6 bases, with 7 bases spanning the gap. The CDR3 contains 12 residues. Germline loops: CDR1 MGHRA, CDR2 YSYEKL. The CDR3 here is CASSLPSNEQFF. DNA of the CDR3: TGCGCCAGCAGCCTCCCGTCCAATGAGCAGTTCTTC.

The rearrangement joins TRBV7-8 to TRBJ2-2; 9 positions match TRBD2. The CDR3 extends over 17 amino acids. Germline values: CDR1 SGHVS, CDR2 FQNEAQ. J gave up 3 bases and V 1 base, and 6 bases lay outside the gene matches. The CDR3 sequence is CASSLVLASGDTGELFF. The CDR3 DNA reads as TGTGCCAGCAGCTTAGTCTTGGCTAGCGGGGACACCGGGGAGCTGTTTTTT.

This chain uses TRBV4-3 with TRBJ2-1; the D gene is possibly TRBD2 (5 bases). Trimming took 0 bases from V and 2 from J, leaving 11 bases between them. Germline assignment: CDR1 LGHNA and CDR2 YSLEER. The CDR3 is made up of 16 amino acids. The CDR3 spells CASSQDPPGTYNEQFF. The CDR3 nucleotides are TGCGCCAGCAGCCAAGATCCCCCCGGGACCTACAATGAGCAGTTCTTC.

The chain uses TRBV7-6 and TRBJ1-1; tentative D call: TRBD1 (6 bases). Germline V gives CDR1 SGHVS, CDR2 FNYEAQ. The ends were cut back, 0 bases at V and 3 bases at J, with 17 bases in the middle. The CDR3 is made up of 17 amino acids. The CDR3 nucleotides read TGTGCCAGCAGCTTAGCCTCCGGGACGGGACACTACACTGAAGCTTTCTTT. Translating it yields CASSLASGTGHYTEAFF.

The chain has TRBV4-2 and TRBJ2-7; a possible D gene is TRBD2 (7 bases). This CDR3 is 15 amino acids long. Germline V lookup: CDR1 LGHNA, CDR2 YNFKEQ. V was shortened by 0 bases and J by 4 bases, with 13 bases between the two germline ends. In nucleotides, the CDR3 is TGTGCCAGCAGCCAAGAATGGAGGGGGGGGTACGAGCAGTACTTC. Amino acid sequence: CASSQEWRGGYEQYF.

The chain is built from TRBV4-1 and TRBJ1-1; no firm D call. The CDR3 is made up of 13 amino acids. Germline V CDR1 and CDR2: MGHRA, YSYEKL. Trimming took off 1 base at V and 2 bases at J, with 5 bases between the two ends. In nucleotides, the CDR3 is TGCGCCAGCAGCCAAGTCTTTAACACTGAAGCTTTCTTT. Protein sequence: CASSQVFNTEAFF.

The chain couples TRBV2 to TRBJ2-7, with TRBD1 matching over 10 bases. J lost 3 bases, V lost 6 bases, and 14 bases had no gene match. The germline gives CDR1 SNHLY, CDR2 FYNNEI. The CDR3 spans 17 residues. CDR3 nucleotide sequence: TGTGCCAGCAGGGGGACAGGGGAAGGGACCCCTAACTACGAGCAGTACTTC. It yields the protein CASRGTGEGTPNYEQYF. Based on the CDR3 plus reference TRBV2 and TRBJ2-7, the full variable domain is EPEVTQTPSHQVTQMGQEVILRCVPISNHLYFYWYRQILGQKVEFLVSFYNNEISEKSEIFDDQFSVERPDGSNFTLKIRSTKLEDSAMYFCASRGTGEGTPNYEQYFGPGTRLTVT.

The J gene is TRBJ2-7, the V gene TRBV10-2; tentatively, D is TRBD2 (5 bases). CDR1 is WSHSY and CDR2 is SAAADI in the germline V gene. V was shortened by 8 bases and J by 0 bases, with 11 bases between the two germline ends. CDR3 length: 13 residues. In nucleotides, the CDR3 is TGCGCCAGCCACGGCGGGCTCTCCTACGAGCAGTACTTC. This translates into CASHGGLSYEQYF.

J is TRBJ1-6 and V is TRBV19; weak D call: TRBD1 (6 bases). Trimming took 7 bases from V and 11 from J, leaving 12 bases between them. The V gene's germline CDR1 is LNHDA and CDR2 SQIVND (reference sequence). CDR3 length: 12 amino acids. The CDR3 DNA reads TGTGCCAGTAACGGGGGGGGGCCACCCCTCCACTTT. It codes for CASNGGGPPLHF.

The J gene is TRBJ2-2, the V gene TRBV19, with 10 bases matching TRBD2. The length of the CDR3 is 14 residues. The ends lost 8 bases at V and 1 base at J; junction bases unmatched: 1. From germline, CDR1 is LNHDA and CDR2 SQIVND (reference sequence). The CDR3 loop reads CASRTSGNTGELFF. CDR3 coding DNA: TGTGCCAGTCGGACTAGCGGGAACACCGGGGAGCTGTTTTTT.

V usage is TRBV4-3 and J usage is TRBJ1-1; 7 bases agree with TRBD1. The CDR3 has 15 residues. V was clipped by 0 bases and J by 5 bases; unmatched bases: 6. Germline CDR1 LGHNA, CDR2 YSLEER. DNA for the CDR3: TGCGCCAGCAGCCAAGACGCAGGGGGTTCTACTGAAGCTTTCTTT. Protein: CASSQDAGGSTEAFF.

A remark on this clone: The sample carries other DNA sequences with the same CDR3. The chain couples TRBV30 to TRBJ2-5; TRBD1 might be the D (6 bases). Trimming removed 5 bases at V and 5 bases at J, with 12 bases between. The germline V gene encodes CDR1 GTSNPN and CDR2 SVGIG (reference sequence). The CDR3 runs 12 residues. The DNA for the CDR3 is TGTGCCTGGTCATGGACAGCCGAGACCCAGTACTTC. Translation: CAWSWTAETQYF.

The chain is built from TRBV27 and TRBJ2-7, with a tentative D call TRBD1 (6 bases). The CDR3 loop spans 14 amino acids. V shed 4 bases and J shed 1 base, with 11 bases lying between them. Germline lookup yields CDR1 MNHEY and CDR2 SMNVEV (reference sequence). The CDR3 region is CASSSGQTSYEQYF. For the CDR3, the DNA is TGTGCCAGCAGTTCGGGACAAACGTCCTACGAGCAGTACTTC.

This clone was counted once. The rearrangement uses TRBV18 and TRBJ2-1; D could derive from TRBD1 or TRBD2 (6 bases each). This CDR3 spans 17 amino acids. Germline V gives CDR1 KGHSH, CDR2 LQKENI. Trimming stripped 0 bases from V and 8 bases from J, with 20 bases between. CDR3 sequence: CASSPPLTGPSGDEQFF. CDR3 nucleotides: TGTGCCAGCTCACCACCGCTCACAGGGCCCTCGGGGGATGAGCAGTTCTTC. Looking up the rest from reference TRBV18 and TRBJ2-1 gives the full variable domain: NAGVMQNPRHLVRRRGQEARLRCSPMKGHSHVYWYRQLPEEGLKFMVYLQKENIIDESGMPKERFSAEFPKEGPSILRIQQVVRGDSAAYFCASSPPLTGPSGDEQFFGPGTRLTVL.

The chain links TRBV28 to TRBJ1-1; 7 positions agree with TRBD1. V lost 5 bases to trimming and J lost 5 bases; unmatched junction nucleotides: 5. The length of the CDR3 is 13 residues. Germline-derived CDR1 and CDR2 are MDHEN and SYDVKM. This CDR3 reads CASSPQDRTEAFF. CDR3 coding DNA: TGTGCCAGCAGTCCCCAGGACAGGACTGAAGCTTTCTTT.